The 11 T cell receptor beta chains given below trace back to one sample, sequenced in a study of preoperative IRX-2 immunotherapy in early breast cancer. The protocol was immunoSEQ multiplex PCR, while the TCRdb copy is restricted to in-frame clones and leaves out a portion. Among roughly 24,000 clones, around 75% were seen once, and the ten largest hold 6% to 8.5%. Treatment: preoperative locoregional IRX-2 cytokine immunotherapy. The sample was lymph node tissue, taken after IRX-2 immunotherapy. These receptors were obtained from a human donor with breast cancer.

This clone was seen only a few times. The CDR3 loop reads CASSPGTSGLESTDTQYF. DNA of the CDR3: TGTGCCAGCAGTCCCGGGACTAGCGGGTTGGAAAGCACAGATACGCAGTATTTT. The chain couples TRBV6-8 to TRBJ2-3; 12 nucleotides agree with TRBD2. There are 18 residues in the CDR3. The germline V gene has CDR1 MNHGY and CDR2 SAAAGT. The J segment lost 0 bases and the V segment lost 5 bases, leaving 9 bases of the junction unmatched.

J is TRBJ1-1 and V is TRBV11-3; no definite D call. In germline, CDR1 is SGHNT, CDR2 YENEEA. Deletions cut 2 bases from V and 0 bases from J, with 7 bases between. This CDR3 has 14 residues. The CDR3 reads CASSLQILNTEAFF. CDR3 nucleotides: TGTGCCAGCAGCTTACAAATCCTGAACACTGAAGCTTTCTTT.

The chain has TRBV19 and TRBJ2-1; D is perhaps TRBD1 (6 bases). The V and J ends lost 4 bases and 1 base respectively, with 14 bases between them. The germline CDR1 and CDR2 sequences are LNHDA and SQIVND (reference sequence). The CDR3 is 16 amino acids. CDR3 region: CASSTTGLNSYNEQFF. In DNA, the CDR3 is TGTGCCAGTAGTACTACAGGGTTGAATTCCTACAATGAGCAGTTCTTC.

This clone is classed as medium-sized (0.01 to 0.1%). In nucleotides, the CDR3 is TGTGCCAGCAGCCGAGACAGACAGAACACTGAAGCTTTCTTT. Its translation is CASSRDRQNTEAFF. The chain combines TRBV11-3 with TRBJ1-1, with a tentative D call TRBD1 (5 bases). The germline V gene encodes CDR1 SGHNT and CDR2 YENEEA. The length of the CDR3 is 14 residues. The V end lost 5 bases, the J end lost 1 base, and 11 bases lay between the germline ends. Full variable domain (remainder filled in from reference TRBV11-3 and TRBJ1-1): EAGVVQSPRYKIIEKKQPVAFWCNPISGHNTLYWYLQNLGQGPELLIRYENEEAVDDSQLPKDRFSAERLKGVDSTLKIQPAELGDSAVYLCASSRDRQNTEAFFGQGTRLTVV.

This chain connects TRBV6-8 to TRBJ2-7, with D perhaps TRBD2 (6 bases). This CDR3 is built from 14 residues. Trimming cost V 2 bases and J 2 bases, with 10 bases left between them. In germline, CDR1 is MNHGY, CDR2 SAAAGT. As DNA, the CDR3 is TGTGCCAGCAGTTACAGTAGCGGCCCCTACGAGCAGTACTTC. Its protein is CASSYSSGPYEQYF.

The chain carries TRBV5-1 and TRBJ2-3; D possibly matches TRBD1 or TRBD2 (5 bases each). The germline V and J ends were trimmed by 5 bases and 0 bases, with 16 bases remaining between them. Germline V CDR1 and CDR2: SGHRS, YFSETQ. The CDR3 spans 16 residues. The DNA of the CDR3 is TGCGCCAGCAGGGGGGATGCGGCTAGAAGCACAGATACGCAGTATTTT. Translating gives CASRGDAARSTDTQYF.

This chain connects TRBV11-3 to TRBJ1-3, with D possibly TRBD1 on 5 matching bases. The CDR3 loop spans 15 amino acids. V gave up 4 bases and J gave up 0 bases, with 10 bases separating them. The germline V gene encodes CDR1 SGHNT and CDR2 YENEEA. CDR3 in DNA: TGTGCCAGCAGCTGGCAGGGCTCCTCTGGAAACACCATATATTTT. Its translation is CASSWQGSSGNTIYF.

This clone was counted between two and nine times. V usage is TRBV10-2 and J usage is TRBJ1-5, with D possibly TRBD1 on 6 matching bases. Trimming left V 5 bases short and J 7 bases short, with 12 bases between. The germline V gene has CDR1 WSHSY and CDR2 SAAADI. The CDR3 runs to 13 residues. The CDR3 sequence is CASSRQALQPQHF. DNA of the CDR3: TGCGCCAGCAGTAGACAGGCTCTACAGCCCCAGCATTTT.

J is TRBJ2-7 and V is TRBV6-8; TRBD2 matches 8 bases. The V gene end was trimmed by 3 bases and the J gene end by 3 bases; junction bases not matched to a gene: 7. Germline CDR1 is MNHGY and CDR2 is SAAAGT. There are 15 residues in the CDR3. The CDR3 bases are TGTGCCAGCAGTTATCGAGCGGGAGCTTTCTACGAGCAGTACTTC. Protein product: CASSYRAGAFYEQYF.

This chain connects TRBV11-3 to TRBJ2-6; D gene unclear. Trimming took off 5 bases at V and 0 bases at J, with 11 bases between the two ends. Germline-derived CDR1 and CDR2 are SGHNT and YENEEA. This CDR3 has 16 residues. Here the CDR3 reads CASSTKQISGANVLTF. The CDR3, as DNA: TGTGCCAGCAGCACGAAGCAGATCTCTGGGGCCAACGTCCTGACTTTC. Together with reference TRBV11-3 and TRBJ2-6, the CDR3 gives the full variable domain: EAGVVQSPRYKIIEKKQPVAFWCNPISGHNTLYWYLQNLGQGPELLIRYENEEAVDDSQLPKDRFSAERLKGVDSTLKIQPAELGDSAVYLCASSTKQISGANVLTFGAGSRLTVL.

This clone is classed as medium-sized. V is TRBV29-1 and J is TRBJ2-1; no clear D gene. Germline V gives CDR1 SQVTM, CDR2 ANQGSEA. The V end lost 0 bases, the J end lost 5 bases, and 8 bases lay between the germline ends. The CDR3 runs 13 residues. This CDR3 reads CSVEEARHNEQFF. The CDR3 DNA follows: TGCAGCGTTGAAGAGGCTCGACACAATGAGCAGTTCTTC.